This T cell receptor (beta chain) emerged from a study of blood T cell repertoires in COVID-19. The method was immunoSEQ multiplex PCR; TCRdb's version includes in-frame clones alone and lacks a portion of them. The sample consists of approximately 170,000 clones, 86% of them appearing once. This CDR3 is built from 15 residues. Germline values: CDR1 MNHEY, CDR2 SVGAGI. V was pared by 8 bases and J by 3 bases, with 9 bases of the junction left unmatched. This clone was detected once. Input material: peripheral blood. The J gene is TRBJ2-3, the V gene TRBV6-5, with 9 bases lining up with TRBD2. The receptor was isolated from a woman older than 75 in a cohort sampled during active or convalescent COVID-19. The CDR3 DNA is TGTGCCAGCGGGGGGACTAGCTCGAAAACAGATACGCAGTATTTT. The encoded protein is CASGGTSSKTDTQYF.